This T cell receptor beta chain was captured in a study of blood T cell repertoires in COVID-19. Only in-frame clones appear in the TCRdb table, and some are missing; sequencing was by immunoSEQ multiplex PCR. The sample holds roughly 230,000 clones, approximately 89% seen once. Losses at the gene ends were 0 bases for V and 1 base for J; bases not matched to a gene: 0. Germline lookup yields CDR1 LNHNV and CDR2 YYDKDF (reference sequence). This CDR3 region has 15 residues. What was sequenced was peripheral blood. The chain combines TRBV15 with TRBJ2-3; TRBD2 aligns across 8 bases. This TCR was sampled from a woman aged 40 to 50 who had recovered from COVID-19. CDR3 sequence: CATSREGLGTDTQYF. CDR3 coding DNA: TGTGCCACCAGCAGAGAGGGACTAGGCACAGATACGCAGTATTTT. Filled out from reference TRBV15 and TRBJ2-3, the complete variable domain reads DAMVIQNPRYQVTQFGKPVTLSCSQTLNHNVMYWYQQKSSQAPKLLFHYYDKDFNNEADTPDNFQSRRPNTSFCFLDIRSPGLGDTAMYLCATSREGLGTDTQYFGPGTRLTVL.